These 14 T cell receptor beta chains came from one sample sequenced in a study of identical twins. Each CDR3 protein gets one entry after TCRdb re-called the 5' RACE reads with MiXCR. Among some 730,000 distinct CDR3 sequences, 18% were seen once, and the ten largest hold about 12%. These data also formed part of another study, on T cells expressing NK-cell markers.

Specimen: PBMCs. These receptors were taken from a woman under 30 in good health.

The rearrangement links TRBV29-1 to TRBJ2-3, with 7 bases matching TRBD2. Germline V gene data show CDR1 as SQVTM and CDR2 as ANQGSEA. V shed 5 bases, J shed 3 bases, and the junction held 11 bases outside the gene matches. This CDR3 is 15 amino acids long. CDR3 nucleotides: TGCAGCGTTCTAGGGACTCCGGGGGGAACAGATACGCAGTATTTT. As protein: CSVLGTPGGTDTQYF.

The chain uses TRBV24-1 and TRBJ2-3; weak D call: TRBD2 (5 bases). This CDR3 has 16 amino acids. From germline, CDR1 is KGHDR and CDR2 SFDVKD. Between the trimmed V and J ends, which lost 3 bases and 2 bases, there was a span of 14 bases. The DNA for the CDR3 is TGTGCCACCAGTGATACACGGGGAAGGGCCACAGATACGCAGTATTTT. Protein sequence: CATSDTRGRATDTQYF.

This clonotype was counted between two and nine times. This rearrangement joins TRBV4-2 to TRBJ2-1; no clear D. CDR1 is LGHNA and CDR2 is YNFKEQ in the germline V gene. The V end was cut by 1 base, the J end by 6 bases, with 7 bases between. The CDR3 spans 13 residues. This chain's CDR3 is CASSQVTGNEQFF. As DNA, the CDR3 is TGTGCCAGCAGCCAAGTGACGGGCAATGAGCAGTTCTTC.

This clonotype turned up a few times. The rearrangement uses TRBV30 and TRBJ2-3; D ambiguous. The CDR3 is 13 amino acids. In germline, CDR1 is GTSNPN, CDR2 SVGIG (reference sequence). Trimming stripped 4 bases from V and 3 bases from J, with 11 bases between. The CDR3 DNA is TGTGCCTGGATTCATCCCGCGACAGATACGCAGTATTTT. Its translation: CAWIHPATDTQYF. The full variable domain, rest sourced from reference TRBV30 and TRBJ2-3, is SQTIHQWPATLVQPVGSPLSLECTVEGTSNPNLYWYRQAAGRGLQLLFYSVGIGQISSEVPQNLSASRPQDRQFILSSKKLLLSDSGFYLCAWIHPATDTQYFGPGTRLTVL.

This clonotype was picked up many times. V usage is TRBV10-3 and J usage is TRBJ2-2, with a tentative D call TRBD2 (5 bases). V dropped 0 bases and J dropped 9 bases, with 8 bases sitting between them. The germline V gene encodes CDR1 ENHRY and CDR2 SYGVKD. The CDR3 runs 13 residues. The CDR3 coding sequence is TGTGCCATCAGTGAGTCGAGGGCCCGGGAGCTGTTTTTT. Translated, it gives CAISESRARELFF.

The chain uses TRBV12-3 or TRBV12-4 and TRBJ1-1; D gene unclear. Trimming removed 3 bases from V and 12 bases from J, with 14 bases in between. This CDR3 spans 12 amino acids. CDR3 sequence: CASSFEPEGTFF. The CDR3 nucleotides read TGTGCCAGCAGTTTTGAACCCGAGGGAACTTTCTTT.

The chain links TRBV5-1 to TRBJ1-6; 7 bases match TRBD1. The junction had 8 bases not matched to a gene; V was cut back by 5 bases and J by 9 bases. This CDR3 is 14 amino acids long. Germline CDR1 and CDR2: SGHRS and YFSETQ. CDR3 residues: CASRPQGSASPLHF. The CDR3 DNA sequence: TGCGCCAGCAGGCCACAGGGGTCTGCTTCACCCCTCCACTTT. The variable domain in full, completed from reference TRBV5-1 and TRBJ1-6, reads KAGVTQTPRYLIKTRGQQVTLSCSPISGHRSVSWYQQTPGQGLQFLFEYFSETQRNKGNFPGRFSGRQFSNSRSEMNVSTLELGDSALYLCASRPQGSASPLHFGNGTRLTVT.

The table lists this clonotype with a few counts. This sequence joins TRBV27 and TRBJ2-1; D may match TRBD1 or TRBD2 (5 bases each). This CDR3 comprises 13 residues. V was trimmed by 8 bases and J by 8 bases, leaving 16 bases between them. Germline-derived CDR1 and CDR2 are MNHEY and SMNVEV (reference sequence). This CDR3 is CASRRQGNYEQFF. The CDR3 nucleotides are TGTGCCAGCCGGAGGCAGGGAAACTATGAGCAGTTCTTC.

This clonotype was picked up many times. V is TRBV20-1 and J is TRBJ2-1; possible D gene TRBD2, 5 bases. Germline V gene lookup returns CDR1 DFQATT and CDR2 SNEGSKA (reference sequence). Trimming took 6 bases from V and 7 from J, leaving 13 bases between them. The CDR3 runs 12 residues. The DNA of the CDR3 is TGCAGTGCAAACGCGGGCTCAAATGAGCAGTTCTTC. Translation: CSANAGSNEQFF.

This clonotype was counted only a few times. The J gene is TRBJ2-7, the V gene TRBV7-2, with D unclear. This CDR3 has 13 residues. Germline V gives CDR1 SGHTA, CDR2 FQGNSA. V was cut by 3 bases and J by 3 bases, with 9 bases left in between. DNA of the CDR3: TGTGCCAGCAGCTTTCTTGTTGGCTACGAGCAGTACTTC. Protein sequence: CASSFLVGYEQYF.

This clonotype was detected only a few times. The V gene is TRBV27, the J gene TRBJ1-4; 9 bases line up with TRBD1. Per the germline V gene, CDR1 is MNHEY and CDR2 is SMNVEV (reference sequence). The CDR3 is 18 residues long. J lost 3 bases, V lost 3 bases, and 11 bases had no gene match. The CDR3 loop is CASSLLYRGRGANEKLFF. CDR3 DNA sequence: TGTGCCAGCAGTTTGCTCTACAGGGGGCGAGGAGCTAATGAAAAACTGTTTTTT.

This chain joins TRBV12-3 or TRBV12-4 and TRBJ2-1; D is ambiguous. There are 12 residues in the CDR3. The CDR3 spells CADYLGNNEQFF. CDR3 DNA: TGTGCAGATTACCTGGGGAACAATGAGCAGTTCTTC.

This clonotype has just a few counts. J is TRBJ2-1 and V is TRBV9, with TRBD2 matching over 9 bases. The CDR3 contains 16 residues. Germline V CDR1 and CDR2: SGDLS, YYNGEE. Losses at the gene ends were 0 bases for V and 7 bases for J; bases not matched to a gene: 8. As DNA, the CDR3 is TGTGCCAGCAGCGTAGGAAGGGTGAGCGGGAGGAATGAGCAGTTCTTC. Translating gives CASSVGRVSGRNEQFF.

This sequence joins TRBV11-3 and TRBJ2-1; 7 bases line up with TRBD2. V was clipped by 0 bases and J by 7 bases; unmatched bases: 6. Germline V gene data show CDR1 as SGHNT and CDR2 as YENEEA. The CDR3 has 15 residues. The CDR3 reads CASSLEGRAGNEQFF. Written as DNA, the CDR3 is TGTGCCAGCAGCTTAGAGGGGAGGGCGGGGAATGAGCAGTTCTTC.